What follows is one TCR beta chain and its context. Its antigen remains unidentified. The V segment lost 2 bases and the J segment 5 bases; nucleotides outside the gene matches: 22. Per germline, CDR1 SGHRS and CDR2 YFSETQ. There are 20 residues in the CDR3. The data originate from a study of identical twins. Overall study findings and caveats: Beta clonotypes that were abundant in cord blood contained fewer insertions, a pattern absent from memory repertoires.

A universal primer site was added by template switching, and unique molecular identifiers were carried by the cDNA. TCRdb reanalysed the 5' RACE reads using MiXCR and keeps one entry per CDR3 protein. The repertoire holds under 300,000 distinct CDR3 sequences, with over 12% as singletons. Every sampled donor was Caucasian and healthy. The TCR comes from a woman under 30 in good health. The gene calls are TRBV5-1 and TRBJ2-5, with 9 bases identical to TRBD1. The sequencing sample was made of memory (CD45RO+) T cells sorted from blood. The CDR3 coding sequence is TGCGCCAGCAGCTTCAGAACCCCCGGGACAGGGAATTTTCGGTTGGAGACCCAGTACTTC. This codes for CASSFRTPGTGNFRLETQYF.